The 9 T cell receptor beta chains below all came from one sample that was sequenced in a study of blood T cell repertoires in COVID-19. This table comes from immunoSEQ multiplex PCR, and its TCRdb copy is limited to in-frame clones, with some not included. The sample has some 150,000 clones, about 81% seen once. Source material: peripheral blood. These TCRs come from an older woman with acute or convalescent COVID-19.

The chain links TRBV7-9 to TRBJ2-7; 8 bases agree with TRBD2. This CDR3 is 15 amino acids long. From germline, CDR1 is SEHNR and CDR2 FQNEAQ (reference sequence). V trimming: 5 bases; J trimming: 5 bases; junction bases outside the gene matches: 11. CDR3 sequence reads: CASSPGGSNPNEQYF. The CDR3 DNA reads as TGTGCCAGCAGCCCGGGGGGGTCCAACCCCAACGAGCAGTACTTC.

In regard to this clone: Other DNA sequences from this sample encode an identical CDR3 as well. The chain joins TRBV5-1 to TRBJ2-7, with 14 bases identical to TRBD2. CDR1 SGHRS and CDR2 YFSETQ come from the germline V gene. With 0 bases clipped from V and 2 bases from J, the junction kept 4 bases outside the gene matches. The CDR3 is 17 amino acids. The CDR3 loop reads CASSLGLAGGLTYEQYF. Here the CDR3 DNA reads TGCGCCAGCAGCTTGGGACTAGCGGGGGGGCTGACCTACGAGCAGTACTTC.

This sequence joins TRBV6-1 and TRBJ2-7; TRBD1 agrees at 7 bases. The CDR3 consists of 16 residues. J lost 5 bases, V lost 6 bases, and 16 bases had no gene match. Per germline, CDR1 MNHNS and CDR2 SASEGT. CDR3 sequence reads: CASRETLYRGEDEQYF. The CDR3, as DNA: TGTGCCAGCAGGGAAACCCTATACAGGGGCGAAGACGAGCAGTACTTC.

The chain combines TRBV3-1 (or the pseudogene TRBV3-2) with TRBJ2-5; 10 bases are a match to TRBD2. CDR3 length equals 19 residues. Trimming at V came to 1 base and at J to 5 bases, leaving 16 bases not matched to a gene. The V gene's germline CDR1 is LGHDT and CDR2 YNNKEL (reference sequence). The CDR3 sequence is CASSQARTSGTGQAETQYF. DNA of the CDR3: TGTGCCAGCAGCCAAGCAAGGACTAGCGGAACCGGGCAAGCGGAGACCCAGTACTTC.

This chain joins TRBV25-1 and TRBJ2-1; 7 positions match TRBD1. Germline V gene data show CDR1 as MGHDK and CDR2 as SYGVNS. Trimming removed 4 bases from V and 8 bases from J; junction bases left unmatched: 11. The CDR3 totals 15 residues. CDR3 nucleotides: TGTGCCAGCAGTGGACCGGGACAGCTTGCCGATGAGCAGTTCTTC. Protein sequence: CASSGPGQLADEQFF.

Comment on this clone: Other DNA sequences in this sample translate to the same CDR3. The V gene is TRBV28, the J gene TRBJ1-1; tentatively, D is TRBD1 (6 bases). Germline loops: CDR1 MDHEN, CDR2 SYDVKM. This CDR3 is built from 13 residues. V lost 7 bases and J 3 bases, leaving 12 bases between the germline ends. The CDR3 sequence: CASKDSRYTEAFF. As DNA, the CDR3 is TGTGCCAGCAAGGACAGCCGGTACACTGAAGCTTTCTTT. The variable domain in full, with the rest retrieved from reference TRBV28 and TRBJ1-1, is DVKVTQSSRYLVKRTGEKVFLECVQDMDHENMFWYRQDPGLGLRLIYFSYDVKMKEKGDIPEGYSVSREKKERFSLILESASTNQTSMYLCASKDSRYTEAFFGQGTRLTVV.

This clone was seen a single time. V and J are TRBV27 and TRBJ2-7; 12 nucleotides match TRBD1. With V trimmed by 0 bases and J by 5 bases, 5 bases remained unmatched. The CDR3 loop spans 16 amino acids. Germline-derived CDR1 and CDR2 are MNHEY and SMNVEV (reference sequence). CDR3 sequence reads: CASSLSMGQGAHEQYF. The CDR3, as DNA: TGTGCCAGCAGTTTATCGATGGGACAGGGGGCCCACGAGCAGTACTTC.

This chain uses TRBV6-5 with TRBJ2-5; D perhaps matches TRBD2 (5 bases). Trimming left V 4 bases short and J 3 bases short, with 9 bases between. The CDR3 has 13 amino acids. Germline V gene lookup returns CDR1 MNHEY and CDR2 SVGAGI. In nucleotides, the CDR3 is TGTGCCAGCAGTTGGACTGAGGAAGAGACCCAGTACTTC. As protein: CASSWTEEETQYF.

This rearrangement joins TRBV10-3 to TRBJ2-7; 7 bases map to TRBD1. The CDR3 loop spans 14 amino acids. The germline V gene encodes CDR1 ENHRY and CDR2 SYGVKD. The J segment lost 9 bases and the V segment lost 6 bases, leaving 14 bases of the junction unmatched. CDR3 sequence: CAISRDSFLEGQYF. CDR3 DNA sequence: TGTGCCATCAGCCGGGACAGCTTTTTGGAAGGGCAGTACTTC.